A single sample is the source of the 22 T cell receptor beta chains below, sequenced in a study of T cell responses to AZD1222 COVID-19 vaccine (dated by TCRdb to about 2021). In the paper's terms, the time point label means: baseline before first vaccination. Libraries were constructed by the immunoSEQ multiplex PCR assay. This is the immuneACCESS table as TCRdb keeps it, with only in-frame sequences that have V and J called. A part of the clones is gone; compared with another copy, unresolved V genes explain less than half, and the rest is unexplained. The sample table holds some 150,000 clones, of which approximately 90% were seen once. The ten top clones hold 3.5% to 4.5% of the sample. This specimen consisted of peripheral blood, obtained on day 0 of AZD1222 vaccination. Source of these receptors: an adult in good health.

V and J are TRBV5-4 and TRBJ1-1; the match to TRBD1 covers 8 bases. CDR1 and CDR2 from the germline V gene are SGHNT and YYREEE (reference sequence). Trimming took 2 bases from V and 4 from J; bases not matched to a gene: 7. The CDR3 runs to 15 residues. The CDR3 nucleotides read TGTGCCAGCAGCTTTAGGACAGGGAAGGGCACTGAAGCTTTCTTT. Encoded protein: CASSFRTGKGTEAFF.

This clone occurred once. The chain is built from TRBV25-1 and TRBJ1-1, with no clear D. Trimming stripped 2 bases from V and 8 bases from J, with 9 bases between. This CDR3 comprises 12 residues. Germline loops: CDR1 MGHDK, CDR2 SYGVNS. The CDR3 loop is CASSEVPTEAFF. CDR3 nucleotides: TGTGCCAGCAGTGAAGTCCCTACAGAAGCTTTCTTT.

This rearrangement joins TRBV4-3 to TRBJ1-5, with no clear D. With 1 base removed from V and 1 base from J, the gap between germline ends came to 5 bases. The CDR3 covers 14 residues. Germline-derived CDR1 and CDR2 are LGHNA and YSLEER. The CDR3 loop reads CASSQAYSNQPQHF. The CDR3 DNA reads TGCGCCAGCAGCCAAGCGTACAGCAATCAGCCCCAGCATTTT.

The chain employs TRBV10-3 and TRBJ2-1; D unclear. Per the germline V gene, CDR1 is ENHRY and CDR2 is SYGVKD. CDR3 length: 17 amino acids. V was pared by 4 bases and J by 6 bases, with 22 bases between. The CDR3 loop is CAISVNGLVAPGNEQFF. DNA of the CDR3: TGTGCCATCAGTGTTAACGGTCTGGTAGCTCCTGGCAATGAGCAGTTCTTC.

The chain combines TRBV19 with TRBJ1-6, with D hard to call. Trimming took 6 bases from V and 5 from J, leaving 8 bases between them. The germline V gene has CDR1 LNHDA and CDR2 SQIVND (reference sequence). The CDR3 is 13 amino acids. Here the CDR3 DNA reads TGTGCCAGTAGCGGGAGTCATAATTCACCCCTCCACTTT. Its translation: CASSGSHNSPLHF.

The chain is built from TRBV5-1 and TRBJ2-2; no clear D. V was shortened by 4 bases and J by 7 bases, with 20 bases between the two germline ends. The CDR3 covers 16 residues. The V gene's germline CDR1 is SGHRS and CDR2 YFSETQ. The CDR3 spells CASSPPGVGTSGELFF. DNA of the CDR3: TGCGCCAGCAGCCCCCCTGGGGTGGGAACGAGCGGGGAGCTGTTTTTT.

This chain joins TRBV5-3 and TRBJ1-2, with 7 bases lining up with TRBD1. TRBV5-3 is labeled an ORF, and its function is uncertain. Losses at the gene ends were 0 bases for V and 2 bases for J; bases not matched to a gene: 16. The CDR3 runs 19 residues. CDR3 DNA: TGTGCCAGAAGCTTGGATCAGCGGGACAGCCACGACCGAAACTATGGCTACACCTTC. It encodes CARSLDQRDSHDRNYGYTF.

Worth noting for this clone: The junction differs from germline at one of its ends, possibly a read error. The rearrangement joins TRBV12-5 to TRBJ1-2, with D hard to call. Germline CDR1 and CDR2: LGHNT and FRNRAP. The CDR3 loop spans 13 amino acids. The CDR3 loop reads CASGLDVLLAADF. The CDR3 DNA reads TGTGCTAGTGGTTTGGACGTTTTGTTGGCAGCCGACTTC. Full variable domain (rest looked up from reference TRBV12-5 and TRBJ1-2): DARVTQTPRHKVTEMGQEVTMRCQPILGHNTVFWYRQTMMQGLELLAYFRNRAPLDDSGMPKDRFSAEMPDATLATLKIQPSEPRDSAVYFCASGLDVLLAADFGSGTRLTVV.

The rearrangement uses TRBV9 and TRBJ1-1; D unresolved. V dropped 4 bases and J dropped 8 bases, with 15 bases sitting between them. In germline, CDR1 is SGDLS, CDR2 YYNGEE. The CDR3 extends over 13 amino acids. CDR3 protein: CASSPTFGGEAFF. DNA for the CDR3: TGTGCCAGCAGCCCAACGTTTGGCGGGGAAGCTTTCTTT.

V and J are TRBV19 and TRBJ2-1; tentatively, D is TRBD2 (6 bases). This CDR3 has 13 residues. The V and J ends lost 8 bases and 9 bases respectively, with 17 bases between them. Germline V gene lookup returns CDR1 LNHDA and CDR2 SQIVND (reference sequence). The CDR3 nucleotides are TGTGCCAGTCACCTCGGGGGTAGAAGTGAGCAGTTCTTC. Protein: CASHLGGRSEQFF.

Only one count was recorded for this clone. V gene TRBV27 combines with J gene TRBJ2-7; D not resolved. V was cut by 1 base and J by 2 bases, with 12 bases left in between. CDR1 and CDR2 from the germline V gene are MNHEY and SMNVEV (reference sequence). The CDR3 contains 15 residues. In DNA, the CDR3 is TGTGCCAGCAGTTTATTAGGTCAGCAGACCTACGAGCAGTACTTC. Translation gives CASSLLGQQTYEQYF.

The chain joins TRBV6-5 to TRBJ1-4; weak D call: TRBD1 (6 bases). With 6 bases removed from V and 3 bases from J, the gap between germline ends came to 11 bases. CDR1 is MNHEY and CDR2 is SVGAGI in the germline V gene. The CDR3 totals 14 residues. The CDR3 protein is CASRPQGPNEKLFF. CDR3 in DNA: TGTGCCAGCAGACCACAGGGTCCTAATGAAAAACTGTTTTTT.

Points on this clone: This sample also contains other DNA sequences that code for the same CDR3. V usage is TRBV11-2 and J usage is TRBJ2-7; TRBD2 matches 8 bases. The CDR3 extends over 14 amino acids. CDR1 SGHAT and CDR2 FQNNGV come from the germline V gene. With 3 bases clipped from V and 0 bases from J, the junction kept 1 base outside the gene matches. The chain's CDR3 is CASSFGTSSYEQYF. Here the CDR3 DNA reads TGTGCCAGCAGCTTTGGGACTAGCTCCTACGAGCAGTACTTC.

This clone is a singleton in its sample. In nucleotides, the CDR3 is TGTGCCAGCAGCTTCATTCTAGCGGCTAACAATGAGCAGTTCTTC. The encoded protein is CASSFILAANNEQFF. The chain carries TRBV5-8 and TRBJ2-1, with 7 bases fitting TRBD2. Germline V lookup: CDR1 SGHTS, CDR2 YDEGEE. Losses at the gene ends were 2 bases for V and 5 bases for J; bases not matched to a gene: 7. The CDR3 extends over 15 amino acids. Full variable domain (missing parts from reference TRBV5-8 and TRBJ2-1): EAGVTQSPTHLIKTRGQQATLRCSPISGHTSVYWYQQALGLGLQFLLWYDEGEERNRGNFPPRFSGRQFPNYSSELNVNALELEDSALYLCASSFILAANNEQFFGPGTRLTVL.

The genes are TRBV12-3 or TRBV12-4 and TRBJ2-2, with unresolved D. This CDR3 is 13 amino acids long. Trimming left V 5 bases short and J 5 bases short, with 9 bases between. In nucleotides, the CDR3 is TGTGCCAGCAGTCCACAGCTTACCGGGGAGCTGTTTTTT. Amino acid sequence: CASSPQLTGELFF.

This clone was detected only once. This rearrangement joins TRBV15 to TRBJ1-5; possible D gene TRBD1, 5 bases. Trimming pared 2 bases from V and 3 bases from J, leaving 17 bases between. Germline assignment: CDR1 LNHNV and CDR2 YYDKDF (reference sequence). CDR3 length: 17 residues. The CDR3 sequence is CATSRWRGDILNQPQHF. CDR3 sequence (DNA): TGTGCCACCAGCAGATGGCGGGGGGATATCCTCAATCAGCCCCAGCATTTT.

The chain is built from TRBV5-1 and TRBJ2-2; a possible D gene is TRBD2 (6 bases). CDR3 length: 16 amino acids. Trimming removed 0 bases from V and 6 bases from J, with 15 bases in between. Germline CDR1 and CDR2: SGHRS and YFSETQ. Here the CDR3 DNA reads TGCGCCAGCAGCTTGGGTCCGGGAGATCCCCCCGGGGAGCTGTTTTTT. Translating it yields CASSLGPGDPPGELFF.

Concerning this clone: This same CDR3 is encoded by further DNA sequences in the sample. The V call is TRBV5-1, the J call TRBJ2-7, with 8 bases aligning to TRBD1. The trim removed 0 bases at V and 4 bases at J, leaving 3 bases unmatched. This CDR3 spans 14 amino acids. The germline V gene has CDR1 SGHRS and CDR2 YFSETQ. DNA for the CDR3: TGCGCCAGCAGCTTGGCAGGGGGCAGTTACGAGCAGTACTTC. Protein product: CASSLAGGSYEQYF. Looking up the rest from reference TRBV5-1 and TRBJ2-7 gives the full variable domain: KAGVTQTPRYLIKTRGQQVTLSCSPISGHRSVSWYQQTPGQGLQFLFEYFSETQRNKGNFPGRFSGRQFSNSRSEMNVSTLELGDSALYLCASSLAGGSYEQYFGPGTRLTVT.

The chain links TRBV11-1 to TRBJ1-3; 9 positions agree with TRBD1. The J segment lost 1 base and the V segment lost 5 bases, leaving 3 bases of the junction unmatched. Germline V CDR1 and CDR2: SGHAT, FQDESV (reference sequence). The CDR3 consists of 15 residues. In nucleotides, the CDR3 is TGTGCCAGCAGCCGTGGACAGGGGTCTGGAAACACCATATATTTT. Amino acid sequence: CASSRGQGSGNTIYF.

J is TRBJ2-5 and V is TRBV9; 9 bases map to TRBD1. The V gene's germline CDR1 is SGDLS and CDR2 YYNGEE. With V trimmed by 0 bases and J by 5 bases, 8 bases remained unmatched. The CDR3 spans 16 residues. CDR3 in amino acids: CASSVVRTGVRETQYF. Here the CDR3 DNA reads TGTGCCAGCAGCGTAGTACGGACAGGGGTGAGGGAGACCCAGTACTTC.

The rearrangement joins TRBV3-1 (or the pseudogene TRBV3-2) to TRBJ2-4; the D gene could be TRBD1 or TRBD2 (5 bases each). The CDR3 covers 15 residues. CDR1 is LGHDT, CDR2 YNNKEL, per germline (reference sequence). Between the trimmed V and J ends, which lost 3 bases and 3 bases, there was a span of 12 bases. The chain's CDR3 is CASSQRGSGKNIQYF. In DNA, the CDR3 is TGTGCCAGCAGCCAGAGGGGATCCGGCAAAAACATTCAGTACTTC.

This sequence joins TRBV29-1 and TRBJ1-1; no clear D. This CDR3 has 11 amino acids. CDR1 is SQVTM and CDR2 is ANQGSEA in the germline V gene. V was clipped by 3 bases and J by 1 base, with 3 bases between them. The CDR3 region is CSVDGNTEAFF. CDR3 coding DNA: TGCAGCGTTGATGGGAACACTGAAGCTTTCTTT. Together with reference TRBV29-1 and TRBJ1-1, the CDR3 gives the full variable domain: SAVISQKPSRDICQRGTSLTIQCQVDSQVTMMFWYRQQPGQSLTLIATANQGSEATYESGFVIDKFPISRPNLTFSTLTVSNMSPEDSSIYLCSVDGNTEAFFGQGTRLTVV.